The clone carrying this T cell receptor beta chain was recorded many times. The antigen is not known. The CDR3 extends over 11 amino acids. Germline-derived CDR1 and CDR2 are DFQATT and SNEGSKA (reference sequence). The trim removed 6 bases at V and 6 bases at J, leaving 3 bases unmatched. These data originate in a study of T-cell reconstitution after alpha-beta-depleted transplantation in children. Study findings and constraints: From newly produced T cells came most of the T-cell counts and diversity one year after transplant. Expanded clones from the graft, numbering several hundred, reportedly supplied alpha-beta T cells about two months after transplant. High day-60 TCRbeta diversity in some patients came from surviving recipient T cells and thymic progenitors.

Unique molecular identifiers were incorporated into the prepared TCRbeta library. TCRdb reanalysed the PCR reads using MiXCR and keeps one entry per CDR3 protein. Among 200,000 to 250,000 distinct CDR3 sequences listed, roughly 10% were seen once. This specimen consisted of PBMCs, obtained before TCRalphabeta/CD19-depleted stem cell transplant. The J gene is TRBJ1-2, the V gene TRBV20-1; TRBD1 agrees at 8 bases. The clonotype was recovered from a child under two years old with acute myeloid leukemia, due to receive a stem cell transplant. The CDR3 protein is CSARTGNGYTF. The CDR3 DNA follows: TGCAGTGCGCGGACAGGGAATGGCTACACCTTC.